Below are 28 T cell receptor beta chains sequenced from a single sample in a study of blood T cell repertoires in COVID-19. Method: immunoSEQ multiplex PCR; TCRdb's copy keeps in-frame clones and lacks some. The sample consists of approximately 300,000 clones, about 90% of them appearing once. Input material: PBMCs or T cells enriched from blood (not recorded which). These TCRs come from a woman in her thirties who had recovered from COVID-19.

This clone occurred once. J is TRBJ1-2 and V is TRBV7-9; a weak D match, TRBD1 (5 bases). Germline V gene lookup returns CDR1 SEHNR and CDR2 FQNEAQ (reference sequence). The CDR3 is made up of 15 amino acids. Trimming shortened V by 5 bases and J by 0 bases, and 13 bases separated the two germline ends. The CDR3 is CASSSADTTNYGYTF. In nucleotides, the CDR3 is TGTGCCAGCAGCAGCGCGGACACCACTAACTATGGCTACACCTTC. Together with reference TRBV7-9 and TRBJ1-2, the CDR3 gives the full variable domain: DTGVSQNPRHKITKRGQNVTFRCDPISEHNRLYWYRQTLGQGPEFLTYFQNEAQLEKSRLLSDRFSAERPKGSFSTLEIQRTEQGDSAMYLCASSSADTTNYGYTFGSGTRLTVV.

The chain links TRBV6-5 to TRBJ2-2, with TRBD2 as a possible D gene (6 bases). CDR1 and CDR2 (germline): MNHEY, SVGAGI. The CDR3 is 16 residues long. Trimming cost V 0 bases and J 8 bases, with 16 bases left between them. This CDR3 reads CASSYSAGRIVGELFF. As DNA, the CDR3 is TGTGCCAGCAGTTACTCGGCGGGGCGGATTGTTGGGGAGCTGTTTTTT.

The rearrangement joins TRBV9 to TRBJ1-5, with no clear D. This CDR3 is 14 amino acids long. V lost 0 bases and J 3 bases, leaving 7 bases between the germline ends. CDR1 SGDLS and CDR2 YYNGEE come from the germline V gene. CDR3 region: CASSVDGDNQPQHF. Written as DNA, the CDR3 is TGTGCCAGCAGCGTAGACGGGGACAATCAGCCCCAGCATTTT.

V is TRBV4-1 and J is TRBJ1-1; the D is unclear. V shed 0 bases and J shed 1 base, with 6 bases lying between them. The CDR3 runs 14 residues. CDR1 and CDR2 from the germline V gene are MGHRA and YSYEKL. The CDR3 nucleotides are TGCGCCAGCAGCCAAGATCTAGGGAACACTGAAGCTTTCTTT. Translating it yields CASSQDLGNTEAFF.

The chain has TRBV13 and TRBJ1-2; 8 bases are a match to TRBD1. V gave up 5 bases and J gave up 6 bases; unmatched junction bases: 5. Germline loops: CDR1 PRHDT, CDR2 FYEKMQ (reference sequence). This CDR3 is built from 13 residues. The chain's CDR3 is CASSTDRADGYTF. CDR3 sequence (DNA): TGTGCCAGCAGCACGGACAGGGCGGATGGCTACACCTTC. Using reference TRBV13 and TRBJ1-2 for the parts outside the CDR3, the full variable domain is AAGVIQSPRHLIKEKRETATLKCYPIPRHDTVYWYQQGPGQDPQFLISFYEKMQSDKGSIPDRFSAQQFSDYHSELNMSSLELGDSALYFCASSTDRADGYTFGSGTRLTVV.

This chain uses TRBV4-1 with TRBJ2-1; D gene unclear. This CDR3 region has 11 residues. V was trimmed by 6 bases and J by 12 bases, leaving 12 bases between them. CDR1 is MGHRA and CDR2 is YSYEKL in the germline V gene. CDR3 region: CASSSQRGQFF. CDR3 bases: TGCGCCAGCAGTTCCCAGCGAGGGCAGTTCTTC.

The CDR3 reads CASSISGAYEQYF. The CDR3 DNA follows: TGTGCCAGTAGTATTTCGGGTGCCTACGAGCAGTACTTC. The gene calls are TRBV19 and TRBJ2-7; D gene uncertain. Germline-derived CDR1 and CDR2 are LNHDA and SQIVND (reference sequence). The CDR3 is made up of 13 amino acids. Trimming removed 3 bases from V and 2 bases from J, with 8 bases in between. Together with reference TRBV19 and TRBJ2-7, the CDR3 gives the full variable domain: DGGITQSPKYLFRKEGQNVTLSCEQNLNHDAMYWYRQDPGQGLRLIYYSQIVNDFQKGDIAEGYSVSREKKESFPLTVTSAQKNPTAFYLCASSISGAYEQYFGPGTRLTVT.

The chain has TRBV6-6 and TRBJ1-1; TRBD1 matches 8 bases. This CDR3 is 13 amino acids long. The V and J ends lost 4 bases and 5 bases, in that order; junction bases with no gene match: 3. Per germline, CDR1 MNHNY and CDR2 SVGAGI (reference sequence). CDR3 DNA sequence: TGTGCCAGCAGTTCGGACAGGGTTACTGAAGCTTTCTTT. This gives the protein CASSSDRVTEAFF.

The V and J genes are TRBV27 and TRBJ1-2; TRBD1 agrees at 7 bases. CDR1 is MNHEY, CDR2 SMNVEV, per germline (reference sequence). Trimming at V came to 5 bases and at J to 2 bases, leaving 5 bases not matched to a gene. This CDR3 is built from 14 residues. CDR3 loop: CASSTTGQNYGYTF. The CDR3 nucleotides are TGTGCCAGCAGTACTACGGGACAGAACTATGGCTACACCTTC.

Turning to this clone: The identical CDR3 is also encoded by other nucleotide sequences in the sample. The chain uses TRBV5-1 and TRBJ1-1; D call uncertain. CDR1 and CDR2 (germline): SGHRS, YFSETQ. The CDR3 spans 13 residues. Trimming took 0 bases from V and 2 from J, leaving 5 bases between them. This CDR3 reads CASSLGRNTEAFF. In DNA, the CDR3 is TGCGCCAGCAGCTTGGGTAGAAACACTGAAGCTTTCTTT.

As DNA, the CDR3 is TGTGCCTGGAGTGTACAACCGGGAATGAGTCTCGGGACAGAATATAATTCACCCCTCCACTTT. Its protein product is CAWSVQPGMSLGTEYNSPLHF. This chain connects TRBV30 to TRBJ1-6; 7 nucleotides line up with TRBD1. The CDR3 runs to 21 residues. The germline V gene encodes CDR1 GTSNPN and CDR2 SVGIG (reference sequence). The V segment lost 0 bases and the J segment 4 bases; nucleotides outside the gene matches: 21.

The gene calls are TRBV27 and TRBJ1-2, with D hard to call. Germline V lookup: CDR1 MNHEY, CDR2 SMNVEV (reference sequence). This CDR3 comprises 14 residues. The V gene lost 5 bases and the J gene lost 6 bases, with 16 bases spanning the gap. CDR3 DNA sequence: TGTGCCAGCAGTCCCCGGGAACACTGGCATGGCTACACCTTC. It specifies CASSPREHWHGYTF.

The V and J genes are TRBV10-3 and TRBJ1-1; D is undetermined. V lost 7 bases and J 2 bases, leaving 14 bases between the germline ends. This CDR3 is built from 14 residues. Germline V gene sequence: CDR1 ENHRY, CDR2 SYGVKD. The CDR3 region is CAITHGEANTEAFF. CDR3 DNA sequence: TGTGCCATCACCCACGGTGAGGCTAACACTGAAGCTTTCTTT.

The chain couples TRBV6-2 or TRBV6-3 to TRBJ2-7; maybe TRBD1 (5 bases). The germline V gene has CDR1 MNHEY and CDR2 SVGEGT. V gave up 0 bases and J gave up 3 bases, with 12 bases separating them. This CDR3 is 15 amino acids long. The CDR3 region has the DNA TGTGCCAGCAGTTACTCCCCGCAGGACATCTACGAGCAGTACTTC. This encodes CASSYSPQDIYEQYF.

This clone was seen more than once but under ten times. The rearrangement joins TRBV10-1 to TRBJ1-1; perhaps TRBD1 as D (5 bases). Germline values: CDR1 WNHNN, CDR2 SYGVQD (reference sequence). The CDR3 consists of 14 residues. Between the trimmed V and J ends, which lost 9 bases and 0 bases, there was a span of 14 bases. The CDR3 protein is CASPTKGLNTEAFF. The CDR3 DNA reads TGCGCCAGTCCTACTAAGGGGTTGAACACTGAAGCTTTCTTT.

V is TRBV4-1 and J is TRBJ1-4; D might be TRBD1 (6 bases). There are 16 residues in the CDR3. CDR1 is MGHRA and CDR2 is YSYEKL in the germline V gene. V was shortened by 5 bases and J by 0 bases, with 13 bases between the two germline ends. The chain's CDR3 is CASSYREGATNEKLFF. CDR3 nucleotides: TGCGCCAGCAGCTACCGGGAGGGGGCAACTAATGAAAAACTGTTTTTT.

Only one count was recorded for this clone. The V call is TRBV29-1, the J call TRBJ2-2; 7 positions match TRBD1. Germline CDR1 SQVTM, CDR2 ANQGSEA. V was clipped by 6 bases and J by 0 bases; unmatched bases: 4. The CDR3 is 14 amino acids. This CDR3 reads CSVPGTANTGELFF. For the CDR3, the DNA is TGCAGCGTCCCCGGGACAGCGAACACCGGGGAGCTGTTTTTT.

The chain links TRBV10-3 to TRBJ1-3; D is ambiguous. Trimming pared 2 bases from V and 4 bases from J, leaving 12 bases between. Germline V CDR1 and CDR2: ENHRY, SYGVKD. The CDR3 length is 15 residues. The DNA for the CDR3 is TGTGCCATCAGTGAGACAGCCTTCTCAGGAAACACCATATATTTT. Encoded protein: CAISETAFSGNTIYF.

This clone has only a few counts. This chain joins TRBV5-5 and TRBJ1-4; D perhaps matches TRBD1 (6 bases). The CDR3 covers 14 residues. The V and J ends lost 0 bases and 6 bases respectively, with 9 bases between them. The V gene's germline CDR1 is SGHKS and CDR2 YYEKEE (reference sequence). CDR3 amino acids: CASSLGAGDEKLFF. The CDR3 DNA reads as TGTGCCAGCAGCTTGGGGGCAGGGGATGAAAAACTGTTTTTT.

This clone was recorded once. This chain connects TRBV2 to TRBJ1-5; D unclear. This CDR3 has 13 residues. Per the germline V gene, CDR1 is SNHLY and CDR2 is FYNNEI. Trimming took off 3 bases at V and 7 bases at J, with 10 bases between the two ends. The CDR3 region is CASSDRTGQPQHF. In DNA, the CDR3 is TGTGCCAGCAGTGACCGGACGGGGCAGCCCCAGCATTTT. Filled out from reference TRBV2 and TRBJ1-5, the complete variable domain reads EPEVTQTPSHQVTQMGQEVILRCVPISNHLYFYWYRQILGQKVEFLVSFYNNEISEKSEIFDDQFSVERPDGSNFTLKIRSTKLEDSAMYFCASSDRTGQPQHFGDGTRLSIL.

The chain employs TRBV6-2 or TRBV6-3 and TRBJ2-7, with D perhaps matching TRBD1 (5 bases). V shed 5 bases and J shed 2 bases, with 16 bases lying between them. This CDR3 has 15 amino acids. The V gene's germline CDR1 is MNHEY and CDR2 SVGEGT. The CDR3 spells CASSAPDNPPYEQYF. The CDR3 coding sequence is TGTGCCAGCAGTGCCCCGGACAACCCTCCCTACGAGCAGTACTTC.

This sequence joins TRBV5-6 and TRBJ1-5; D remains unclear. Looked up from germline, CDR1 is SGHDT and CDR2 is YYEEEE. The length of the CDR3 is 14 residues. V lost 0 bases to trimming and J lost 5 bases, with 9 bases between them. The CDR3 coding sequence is TGTGCCAGCAGCTTGGTGGGGAGGCATCAGCCCCAGCATTTT. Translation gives CASSLVGRHQPQHF. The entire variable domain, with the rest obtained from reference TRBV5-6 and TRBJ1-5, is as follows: DAGVTQSPTHLIKTRGQQVTLRCSPKSGHDTVSWYQQALGQGPQFIFQYYEEEERQRGNFPDRFSGHQFPNYSSELNVNALLLGDSALYLCASSLVGRHQPQHFGDGTRLSIL.

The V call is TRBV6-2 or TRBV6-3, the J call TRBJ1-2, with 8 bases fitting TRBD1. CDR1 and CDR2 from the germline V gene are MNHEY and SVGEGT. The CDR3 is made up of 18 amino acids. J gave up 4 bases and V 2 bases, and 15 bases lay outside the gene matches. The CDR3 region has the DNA TGTGCCAGCAGTTACAGACCGGGGACAGGCCGTTCCCCCTATGGCTACACCTTC. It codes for CASSYRPGTGRSPYGYTF.

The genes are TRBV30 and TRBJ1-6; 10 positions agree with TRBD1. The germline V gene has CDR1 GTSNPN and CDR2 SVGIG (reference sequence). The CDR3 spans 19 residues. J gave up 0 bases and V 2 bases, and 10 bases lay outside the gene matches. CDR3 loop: CAWSLTGTGASSYNSPLHF. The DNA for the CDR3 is TGTGCCTGGAGTCTGACTGGGACAGGGGCTAGCTCCTATAATTCACCCCTCCACTTT. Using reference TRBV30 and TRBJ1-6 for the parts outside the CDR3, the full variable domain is SQTIHQWPATLVQPVGSPLSLECTVEGTSNPNLYWYRQAAGRGLQLLFYSVGIGQISSEVPQNLSASRPQDRQFILSSKKLLLSDSGFYLCAWSLTGTGASSYNSPLHFGNGTRLTVT.

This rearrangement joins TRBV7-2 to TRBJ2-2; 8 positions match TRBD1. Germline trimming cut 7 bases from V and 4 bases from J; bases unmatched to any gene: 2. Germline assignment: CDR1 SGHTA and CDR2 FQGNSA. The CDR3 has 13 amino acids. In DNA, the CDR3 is TGTGCCAGCACGGGACAGGTCACCGGGGAGCTGTTTTTT. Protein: CASTGQVTGELFF.

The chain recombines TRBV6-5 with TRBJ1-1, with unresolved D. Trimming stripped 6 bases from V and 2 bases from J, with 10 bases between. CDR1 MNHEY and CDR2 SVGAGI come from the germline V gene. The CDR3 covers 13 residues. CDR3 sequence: CASRQRTNTEAFF. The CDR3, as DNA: TGTGCCAGCAGACAACGGACTAACACTGAAGCTTTCTTT.

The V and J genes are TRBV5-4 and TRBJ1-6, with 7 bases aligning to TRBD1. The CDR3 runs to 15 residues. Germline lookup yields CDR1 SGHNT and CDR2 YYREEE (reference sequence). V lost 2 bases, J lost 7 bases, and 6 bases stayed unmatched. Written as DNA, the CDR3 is TGTGCCAGCAGCTTCCCTCCAGGGGGGAATTCACCCCTCCACTTT. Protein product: CASSFPPGGNSPLHF.

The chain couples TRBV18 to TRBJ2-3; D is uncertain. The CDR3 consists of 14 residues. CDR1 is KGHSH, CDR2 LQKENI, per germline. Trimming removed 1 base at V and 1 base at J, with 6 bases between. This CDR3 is CASSPQQGTDTQYF. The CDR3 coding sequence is TGTGCCAGCTCACCACAGCAGGGCACAGATACGCAGTATTTT.